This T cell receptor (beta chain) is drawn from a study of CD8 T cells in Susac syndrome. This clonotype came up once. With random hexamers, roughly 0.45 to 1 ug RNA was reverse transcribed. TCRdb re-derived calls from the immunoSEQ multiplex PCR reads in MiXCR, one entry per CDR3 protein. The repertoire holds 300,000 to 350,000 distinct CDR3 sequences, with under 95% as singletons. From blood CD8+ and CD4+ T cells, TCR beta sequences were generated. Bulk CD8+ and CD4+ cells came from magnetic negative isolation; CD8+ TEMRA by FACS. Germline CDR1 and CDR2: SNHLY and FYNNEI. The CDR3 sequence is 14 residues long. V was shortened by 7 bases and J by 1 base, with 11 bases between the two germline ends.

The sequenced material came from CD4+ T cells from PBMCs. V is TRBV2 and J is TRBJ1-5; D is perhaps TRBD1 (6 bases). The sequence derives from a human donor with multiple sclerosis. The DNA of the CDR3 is TGTGCCAGCATGGACAGATTGAGCAATCAGCCCCAGCATTTT. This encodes CASMDRLSNQPQHF.